The TCR beta chain described here comes from a study of T cell repertoires in cytomegalovirus infection. Study summary: Both CMV infection and a matching HLA type were indicated by public TCR beta signatures.

MiXCR was run by TCRdb on the reads, yielding one entry per CDR3 protein. The sample lists some 680,000 distinct CDR3 sequences, about a third occurring once. The V gene's germline CDR1 is LNHDA and CDR2 SQIVND (reference sequence). With 5 bases clipped from V and 9 bases from J, the junction kept 3 bases outside the gene matches. The CDR3 has 14 residues. Overall study results and limits: There were carriers of CMV plus the relevant HLA, and cumulative public TCR beta family frequency identified them. Ex vivo responses were dominated by HLA-C-restricted CMV-specific TCR beta clonotypes.

This clonotype turned up a few times. Its cognate antigen is unknown. The TCR sequence derives from a human donor in good health (CMV status not recorded). Some clones in this sample may be carry-over from other donors' samples. The V gene is TRBV19, the J gene TRBJ2-1; 14 bases fit TRBD2. The specimen sequenced was PBMCs. The CDR3 DNA sequence: TGTGCCAGTAGTTCGACTAGCGGGAGGGGTGAGCAGTTCTTC. Its protein is CASSSTSGRGEQFF.